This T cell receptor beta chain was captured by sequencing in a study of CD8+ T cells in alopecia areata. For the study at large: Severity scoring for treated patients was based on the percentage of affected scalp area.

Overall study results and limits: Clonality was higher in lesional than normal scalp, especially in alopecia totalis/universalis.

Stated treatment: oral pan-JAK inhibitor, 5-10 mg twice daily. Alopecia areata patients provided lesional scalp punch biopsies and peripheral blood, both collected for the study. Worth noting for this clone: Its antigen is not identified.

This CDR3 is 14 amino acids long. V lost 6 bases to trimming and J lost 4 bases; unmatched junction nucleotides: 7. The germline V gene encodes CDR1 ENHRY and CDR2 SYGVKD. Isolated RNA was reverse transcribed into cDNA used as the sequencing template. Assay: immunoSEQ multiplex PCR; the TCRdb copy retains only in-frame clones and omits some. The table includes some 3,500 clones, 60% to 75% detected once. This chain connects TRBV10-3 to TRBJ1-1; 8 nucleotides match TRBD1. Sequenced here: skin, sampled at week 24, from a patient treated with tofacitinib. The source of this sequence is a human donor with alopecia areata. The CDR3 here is CAIRPTGEGTEAFF. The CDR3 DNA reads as TGTGCCATCAGACCGACAGGGGAGGGCACTGAAGCTTTCTTT.